The 5 T cell receptor beta chains reported below all come from one sample, sequenced in a study of shared clonotypes between healthy human individuals. Measured with immunoSEQ multiplex PCR; TCRdb has only the in-frame clones, and not every one. The data show about 1 million clones, with around 76% seen just once and 1.2% to 1.5% held by the top ten. The specimen sequenced was memory CD4+ T cells sorted from blood. Indicated subset: CD45RA-negative fraction. The receptors come from a man younger than 30 in good health.

The chain couples TRBV19 to TRBJ1-5; D possibly corresponds to TRBD1 (6 bases). In germline, CDR1 is LNHDA, CDR2 SQIVND (reference sequence). The CDR3 is made up of 16 amino acids. Trimming took 4 bases from V and 3 from J, leaving 16 bases between them. CDR3 in amino acids: CASSTQSDSHNQPQHF. CDR3 sequence (DNA): TGTGCCAGTAGTACCCAATCGGACAGCCACAATCAGCCCCAGCATTTT.

The J gene is TRBJ1-1, the V gene TRBV11-3; the match to TRBD1 covers 10 bases. The length of the CDR3 is 13 residues. The germline gives CDR1 SGHNT, CDR2 YENEEA. With 4 bases clipped from V and 8 bases from J, the junction kept 4 bases outside the gene matches. In DNA form, the CDR3 reads TGTGCCAGCAGCTCGGGACAGGGGAACGAAGCTTTCTTT. Translation: CASSSGQGNEAFF.

The chain combines TRBV27 with TRBJ1-6; 7 nucleotides align to TRBD1. The germline V gene encodes CDR1 MNHEY and CDR2 SMNVEV (reference sequence). V lost 5 bases, J lost 5 bases, and 12 bases stayed unmatched. The CDR3 sequence is 17 residues long. The CDR3 here is CASSRGTSGTDNSPLHF. CDR3 nucleotides: TGTGCCAGCAGTCGAGGAACGTCCGGGACAGATAATTCACCCCTCCACTTT.

The chain links TRBV7-2 to TRBJ2-1, with 12 nucleotides matching TRBD2. The germline V gene encodes CDR1 SGHTA and CDR2 FQGNSA. The CDR3 extends over 17 amino acids. The ends lost 0 bases at V and 12 bases at J; junction bases unmatched: 12. CDR3 in DNA: TGTGCCAGCAGCTTAGCCGGGGCGGGACTAGCGGGCTCAGGGCAGTTCTTC. As protein: CASSLAGAGLAGSGQFF.

The chain carries TRBV7-6 and TRBJ2-1; D might be TRBD1 (6 bases). V lost 5 bases to trimming and J lost 4 bases, with 12 bases between them. Germline V gene sequence: CDR1 SGHVS, CDR2 FNYEAQ. The CDR3 consists of 14 residues. The CDR3 region is CASSRQAPYNEQFF. CDR3 in DNA: TGTGCCAGCAGCCGACAGGCGCCATACAATGAGCAGTTCTTC.